This note documents a single TCR beta chain sequence. The sample belongs to a study of response to subunit inactivated influenza vaccine. TCRdb redid the calling of the RT-PCR reads with MiXCR, one entry per CDR3 protein. Of roughly 540,000 distinct CDR3 sequences listed, roughly 25% are singletons. The same data also contributed to another study, on T cells expressing NK-cell markers. That paper adds: A 5'RACE template switching approach incorporating UMIs was used to make TCR beta cDNA.

The sample was CD4+ T cells sorted from PBMCs, taken roughly 12 days after vaccination. The TCR was taken from a man in his fifties who received an inactivated influenza vaccine.

As DNA, the CDR3 is TGCAGTGCTAAAATACCGGGACAGGGTTTGGGCGAGCAGTACTTC. Translation gives CSAKIPGQGLGEQYF. This chain connects TRBV20-1 to TRBJ2-7; TRBD1 matches 9 bases. The CDR3 is made up of 15 amino acids. Germline V lookup: CDR1 DFQATT, CDR2 SNEGSKA (reference sequence). V shed 4 bases, J shed 6 bases, and the junction held 13 bases outside the gene matches.